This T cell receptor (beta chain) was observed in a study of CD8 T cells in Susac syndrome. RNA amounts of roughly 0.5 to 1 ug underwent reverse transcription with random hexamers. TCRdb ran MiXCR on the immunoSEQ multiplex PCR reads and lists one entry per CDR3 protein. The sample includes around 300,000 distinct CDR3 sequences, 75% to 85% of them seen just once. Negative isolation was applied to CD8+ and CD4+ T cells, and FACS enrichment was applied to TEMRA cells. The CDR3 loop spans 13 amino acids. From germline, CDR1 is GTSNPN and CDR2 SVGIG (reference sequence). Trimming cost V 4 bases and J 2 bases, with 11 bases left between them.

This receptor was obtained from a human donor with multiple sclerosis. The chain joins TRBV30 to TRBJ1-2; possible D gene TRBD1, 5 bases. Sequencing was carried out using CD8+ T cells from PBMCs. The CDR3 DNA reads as TGTGCCTGGACGGGGGACTCCAACTATGGCTACACCTTC. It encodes CAWTGDSNYGYTF.